Listed below are T cell receptor beta chains from one sample, sequenced in a study of blood T cells in healthy people across ages. MiXCR, run by TCRdb on the 5' RACE reads, gives a single entry per CDR3 protein. The sample lists hundreds of thousands of distinct CDR3 sequences, roughly 25% occurring once. These data were also filed under a second study, of T cells of mothers and their children.

Sequencing was done on a sample of blood. The receptor set was obtained from a boy aged 10-17 years in good health. CDR3s include the opening cysteine and the closing phenylalanine or tryptophan. Fields, in order: V gene, D gene, clone size, J gene, CDR3 DNA, CDR3 protein. A D gene is named only where the DNA matches it firmly. Size tells how often a clone was seen (once, few, many) or the class of an expanded clone, and some rows leave it out.

v_gene: TRBV4-3; d_gene: NA; abundance: many; j_gene: TRBJ2-3; CDR3nt: TGCGCCAGCAGCCAAGAAAAAGGCGGGGGCCCCACAGATACGCAGTATTTT; CDR3aa: CASSQEKGGGPTDTQYF
v_gene: TRBV14; d_gene: TRBD2; abundance: few; j_gene: TRBJ2-7; CDR3nt: TGTGCCAGCAGCCAAGACCCACTAGCGGGAAACTACGAGCAGTACTTC; CDR3aa: CASSQDPLAGNYEQYF
v_gene: TRBV6-1; d_gene: NA; abundance: NA; j_gene: TRBJ2-7; CDR3nt: TGTGCCAGCATGAGGGGAAACGAGCAGTACTTC; CDR3aa: CASMRGNEQYF
v_gene: TRBV19; d_gene: NA; abundance: NA; j_gene: TRBJ2-1; CDR3nt: TGTGCCAGTAGTCAACTGGGGAGCTCCTACAATGAGCAGTTCTTC; CDR3aa: CASSQLGSSYNEQFF
v_gene: TRBV4-3; d_gene: NA; abundance: NA; j_gene: TRBJ2-7; CDR3nt: TGCGCCAGCAGCCAAGGACCGGACAAGGTGTACGAGCAGTACTTC; CDR3aa: CASSQGPDKVYEQYF
v_gene: TRBV12-3/TRBV12-4; d_gene: NA; abundance: NA; j_gene: TRBJ2-2; CDR3nt: TGTGCCACTTCGAAGACAGGACTCACCGGGGAGCTGTTTTTT; CDR3aa: CATSKTGLTGELFF
v_gene: TRBV20-1; d_gene: TRBD2; abundance: few; j_gene: TRBJ2-1; CDR3nt: TGCAGTGCTAGTGCTAGCGGGAGGGCGAATGAGCAGTTCTTC; CDR3aa: CSASASGRANEQFF
v_gene: TRBV29-1; d_gene: NA; abundance: NA; j_gene: TRBJ1-1; CDR3nt: TGCAGCATCAGTCTTGGGCAGGGGAACACTGAAGCTTTCTTT; CDR3aa: CSISLGQGNTEAFF
v_gene: TRBV15; d_gene: TRBD1; abundance: few; j_gene: TRBJ1-2; CDR3nt: TGTGCCACCAGCTCGGGACAGGACTATGGCTACACCTTC; CDR3aa: CATSSGQDYGYTF
v_gene: TRBV6-6; d_gene: NA; abundance: few; j_gene: TRBJ2-1; CDR3nt: TGTGCCATCGTCAGTGGGGGGCATGAGCAGTTCTTC; CDR3aa: CAIVSGGHEQFF
v_gene: TRBV19; d_gene: NA; abundance: NA; j_gene: TRBJ1-2; CDR3nt: TGTGCCAGTAGTGCGACAGGTGCTAACTATGGCTACACCTTC; CDR3aa: CASSATGANYGYTF
v_gene: TRBV2; d_gene: NA; abundance: NA; j_gene: TRBJ2-7; CDR3nt: TGTGCCAGCAGTGAAGTTTCCTACGAGCAGTACTTC; CDR3aa: CASSEVSYEQYF
v_gene: TRBV10-3; d_gene: NA; abundance: few; j_gene: TRBJ2-1; CDR3nt: TGTGCCATCAGTGACGGAGGATCCTACAATGAGCAGTTCTTC; CDR3aa: CAISDGGSYNEQFF
v_gene: TRBV7-9; d_gene: TRBD1; abundance: NA; j_gene: TRBJ2-6; CDR3nt: TGTGCCAGCAGCAGACTGACAGGGCTAGGGGCCAACGTCCTGACTTTC; CDR3aa: CASSRLTGLGANVLTF
v_gene: TRBV12-3/TRBV12-4; d_gene: TRBD2; abundance: NA; j_gene: TRBJ2-5; CDR3nt: TGTGCCAGCAGTTTAGCTAGCGGGGGCGCGGTAGAGACCCAGTACTTC; CDR3aa: CASSLASGGAVETQYF
v_gene: TRBV19; d_gene: NA; abundance: NA; j_gene: TRBJ2-5; CDR3nt: TGTGCCAGTAGTTCCGTCAGGGAAGCAGGAGAGACCCAGTACTTC; CDR3aa: CASSSVREAGETQYF
v_gene: TRBV6-5; d_gene: NA; abundance: NA; j_gene: TRBJ1-2; CDR3nt: TGTGCCAGCAGTCAGACAGACAACTATGGCTACACCTTC; CDR3aa: CASSQTDNYGYTF
v_gene: TRBV7-2; d_gene: NA; abundance: few; j_gene: TRBJ1-1; CDR3nt: TGTGCCAGCACCAAGACGGTACAAGCTTTCTTT; CDR3aa: CASTKTVQAFF
v_gene: TRBV11-2; d_gene: NA; abundance: NA; j_gene: TRBJ2-7; CDR3nt: TGCGCCAGCAGTTTCGGGGGGCAGGGCTACGAGCAGTACTTC; CDR3aa: CASSFGGQGYEQYF
v_gene: TRBV7-9; d_gene: TRBD1; abundance: NA; j_gene: TRBJ1-6; CDR3nt: TGTGCCAGCAGCGAGACAGGGTATAATTCACCCCTCCACTTT; CDR3aa: CASSETGYNSPLHF
v_gene: TRBV29-1; d_gene: NA; abundance: few; j_gene: TRBJ2-2; CDR3nt: TGCAGCGTTGCTGGGATTAAGAACACCGGGGAGCTGTTTTTT; CDR3aa: CSVAGIKNTGELFF
v_gene: TRBV20-1; d_gene: NA; abundance: NA; j_gene: TRBJ2-3; CDR3nt: TGCAGTGCTAGAAGTCCTTCGTTAGATACGCAGTATTTT; CDR3aa: CSARSPSLDTQYF
v_gene: TRBV6-6; d_gene: NA; abundance: NA; j_gene: TRBJ2-5; CDR3nt: TGTGCCAGCAGTTATAATAGGGGAGGAGAGACCCAGTACTTC; CDR3aa: CASSYNRGGETQYF
v_gene: TRBV29-1; d_gene: NA; abundance: many; j_gene: TRBJ2-2; CDR3nt: TGCAGCGTTCTACAGACAGAAGACACGAACACCGGGGAGCTGTTTTTT; CDR3aa: CSVLQTEDTNTGELFF
v_gene: TRBV6-1; d_gene: NA; abundance: NA; j_gene: TRBJ1-6; CDR3nt: TGTGCCAGCGGGACTTATAATTCACCCCTCCACTTT; CDR3aa: CASGTYNSPLHF
v_gene: TRBV20-1; d_gene: NA; abundance: NA; j_gene: TRBJ2-5; CDR3nt: TGCAGTGCTGGAGACAGATACCAAGAGACCCAGTACTTC; CDR3aa: CSAGDRYQETQYF
v_gene: TRBV29-1; d_gene: NA; abundance: NA; j_gene: TRBJ1-1; CDR3nt: TGCAGCGTTGATCAAGGGGAGGGTTATGGTTTTCCTGAAGCTTTCTTT; CDR3aa: CSVDQGEGYGFPEAFF
v_gene: TRBV3-1; d_gene: NA; abundance: NA; j_gene: TRBJ1-1; CDR3nt: TGTGCCAGCAGCCCCACCGGGCGCACTGAAGCTTTCTTT; CDR3aa: CASSPTGRTEAFF
v_gene: TRBV24-1; d_gene: NA; abundance: NA; j_gene: TRBJ2-2; CDR3nt: TGTGCCACCAGTTTCCAGTCCACCGGGGAGCTGTTTTTT; CDR3aa: CATSFQSTGELFF
v_gene: TRBV7-9; d_gene: TRBD1; abundance: NA; j_gene: TRBJ2-7; CDR3nt: TGTGCCAGCAGCATCCGGGACAGGGGGTATAACGAGCAGTACTTC; CDR3aa: CASSIRDRGYNEQYF
v_gene: TRBV28; d_gene: TRBD1; abundance: few; j_gene: TRBJ2-7; CDR3nt: TGTGCCAGCCAAGATGGACAGGGTCGCGAGCAGTACTTC; CDR3aa: CASQDGQGREQYF
v_gene: TRBV20-1; d_gene: NA; abundance: NA; j_gene: TRBJ1-1; CDR3nt: TGCAGTGCTCGGACAACGAACACTGAAGCTTTCTTT; CDR3aa: CSARTTNTEAFF
v_gene: TRBV20-1; d_gene: NA; abundance: few; j_gene: TRBJ1-3; CDR3nt: TGCAGTGCTAGAGCAGGGCAGGGGATAAACACCATATATTTT; CDR3aa: CSARAGQGINTIYF
v_gene: TRBV3-1; d_gene: TRBD2; abundance: NA; j_gene: TRBJ2-1; CDR3nt: TGTGCCAGCAGCCATGGACTAGCGAGAGGGGTTGAGCAGTTCTTC; CDR3aa: CASSHGLARGVEQFF
v_gene: TRBV28; d_gene: NA; abundance: few; j_gene: TRBJ2-6; CDR3nt: TGTGCCAGCAGTTTAGTAGGTCGTGGGGCCAACGTCCTGACTTTC; CDR3aa: CASSLVGRGANVLTF
v_gene: TRBV9; d_gene: TRBD2; abundance: NA; j_gene: TRBJ2-5; CDR3nt: TGTGCCAGCAGCCGTAGCGGGAGGGCCGGGATGGAGACCCAGTACTTC; CDR3aa: CASSRSGRAGMETQYF
v_gene: TRBV7-6; d_gene: NA; abundance: NA; j_gene: TRBJ2-7; CDR3nt: TGTGCCAGCAGCTTAGGGGTAACTACCTTCCGCCGCTCCTACGAGCAGTACTTC; CDR3aa: CASSLGVTTFRRSYEQYF
v_gene: TRBV9; d_gene: NA; abundance: few; j_gene: TRBJ2-7; CDR3nt: TGTGCCAGCAGCCCAATTGGGGGGGCCGGGAACGAGCAGTACTTC; CDR3aa: CASSPIGGAGNEQYF
v_gene: TRBV19; d_gene: TRBD1; abundance: NA; j_gene: TRBJ2-1; CDR3nt: TGTGCCAGTAGTCCGGGACAGAATCCCTACAATGAGCAGTTCTTC; CDR3aa: CASSPGQNPYNEQFF
v_gene: TRBV7-8; d_gene: NA; abundance: few; j_gene: TRBJ2-1; CDR3nt: TGTGCCAGCAGCCCGGCCGGGACCCCCCACCTACACCCGACCTACAATGAGCAGTTCTTC; CDR3aa: CASSPAGTPHLHPTYNEQFF
v_gene: TRBV7-2; d_gene: NA; abundance: NA; j_gene: TRBJ2-7; CDR3nt: TGTGCCAGCAGCTTAGTGCAGGGGAAAGCCTACGAGCAGTACTTC; CDR3aa: CASSLVQGKAYEQYF
v_gene: TRBV20-1; d_gene: TRBD1; abundance: NA; j_gene: TRBJ2-7; CDR3nt: TGCAGTGCCTGGACAGGGCCCGCTCACTCCTACGAGCAGTACTTC; CDR3aa: CSAWTGPAHSYEQYF
v_gene: TRBV5-1; d_gene: NA; abundance: NA; j_gene: TRBJ1-1; CDR3nt: TGCGCCAGCAGCCTCAGGGCGGCGAACACTGAAGCTTTCTTT; CDR3aa: CASSLRAANTEAFF
v_gene: TRBV5-1; d_gene: TRBD2; abundance: NA; j_gene: TRBJ2-3; CDR3nt: TGCGCCAGCAGCTCGGGGACTAGCGAGGACACAGATACGCAGTATTTT; CDR3aa: CASSSGTSEDTDTQYF
v_gene: TRBV27; d_gene: NA; abundance: few; j_gene: TRBJ1-3; CDR3nt: TGTGCCAGCAGCCCCACAGTCAGAGGGGTCAACACCATATATTTT; CDR3aa: CASSPTVRGVNTIYF
v_gene: TRBV27; d_gene: TRBD1; abundance: NA; j_gene: TRBJ2-5; CDR3nt: TGTGCCAGCAGTTCCCTCATGACAGGGGTTGTGGAGACCCAGTACTTC; CDR3aa: CASSSLMTGVVETQYF
v_gene: TRBV7-3; d_gene: NA; abundance: NA; j_gene: TRBJ2-5; CDR3nt: TGTGCCAGCAGCCCCCTCAGTGGGCGGGAAACAGAGACCCAGTACTTC; CDR3aa: CASSPLSGRETETQYF
v_gene: TRBV9; d_gene: TRBD2; abundance: NA; j_gene: TRBJ2-3; CDR3nt: TGTGTCGACCTGAGCGGGGGGGCAGGCACAGATACGCAGTATTTT; CDR3aa: CVDLSGGAGTDTQYF
v_gene: TRBV7-6; d_gene: NA; abundance: few; j_gene: TRBJ2-1; CDR3nt: TGTGCCAGCAGCCGTGGGAGGTCGGGTAACAAAGAGCAGTTCTTC; CDR3aa: CASSRGRSGNKEQFF
v_gene: TRBV6-1; d_gene: TRBD2; abundance: NA; j_gene: TRBJ2-3; CDR3nt: TGTGCCAGCAGTCGGGGACTAGCGGATAGCACAGATACGCAGTATTTT; CDR3aa: CASSRGLADSTDTQYF
v_gene: TRBV11-2; d_gene: NA; abundance: few; j_gene: TRBJ1-5; CDR3nt: TGTGCCAGCACCCTTGGACTCGGTGAGGAGCCCCAGCATTTT; CDR3aa: CASTLGLGEEPQHF
v_gene: TRBV24-1; d_gene: TRBD1; abundance: NA; j_gene: TRBJ2-1; CDR3nt: TGTGCCACCAGTGCCCGTTCAGGGGGCCCATACAATGAGCAGTTCTTC; CDR3aa: CATSARSGGPYNEQFF